These T cell receptor beta chains were read from a single sample in a study of cytomegalovirus exposure and HLA in healthy donors. Data came from immunoSEQ multiplex PCR; TCRdb stores just in-frame clones and leaves some out. The sample includes 110,000 to 150,000 clones, about four fifths seen only once; the top ten take roughly 2.4%. Sequenced input: PBMCs. The receptors were gathered from a woman younger than 30 in good health and CMV-seropositive. The CDR3 runs from the conserved cysteine through the conserved F or W. Each record gives: D gene, J gene, V gene, clone size, CDR3 protein, CDR3 DNA. The D gene is left open where the match is weak. Where a row states a size, it is once, few, many or the class of an expanded clone; other rows omit it.

d_gene: .; j_gene: TRBJ2-6; v_gene: TRBV5-1; abundance: .; CDR3aa: CASSWERANVLTF; CDR3nt: TGCGCCAGCAGCTGGGAGAGGGCCAACGTCCTGACTTTC
d_gene: TRBD1; j_gene: TRBJ1-1; v_gene: TRBV7-2; abundance: .; CDR3aa: CASSLIGNRGTEAFF; CDR3nt: TGTGCCAGCAGCTTAATCGGCAACAGGGGAACTGAAGCTTTCTTT
d_gene: .; j_gene: TRBJ1-4; v_gene: TRBV6-5; abundance: .; CDR3aa: CASSDGSGTEKLFF; CDR3nt: TGTGCCAGCAGTGACGGGAGTGGTACTGAAAAACTGTTTTTT
d_gene: TRBD1; j_gene: TRBJ1-1; v_gene: TRBV29-1; abundance: .; CDR3aa: CSVLRQGTNTEAFF; CDR3nt: TGCAGCGTCCTCAGACAGGGTACGAACACTGAAGCTTTCTTT
d_gene: TRBD2; j_gene: TRBJ2-2; v_gene: TRBV11-2; abundance: .; CDR3aa: CASRPGTSGGARSGELFF; CDR3nt: TGTGCCAGCAGGCCCGGGACTAGCGGGGGGGCAAGATCCGGGGAGCTGTTTTTT
d_gene: .; j_gene: TRBJ1-1; v_gene: TRBV27; abundance: .; CDR3aa: CASSFSRPGPVTEAFF; CDR3nt: TGTGCCAGCAGTTTTTCCCGGCCAGGGCCGGTCACTGAAGCTTTCTTT
d_gene: .; j_gene: TRBJ1-1; v_gene: TRBV7-6; abundance: .; CDR3aa: CASSQTTNTEAFF; CDR3nt: TGTGCCAGCAGCCAGACTACGAACACTGAAGCTTTCTTT
d_gene: TRBD1; j_gene: TRBJ1-1; v_gene: TRBV5-1; abundance: .; CDR3aa: CASSLSGTGDTEAFF; CDR3nt: TGCGCCAGCAGCCTTTCCGGGACAGGGGACACTGAAGCTTTCTTT
d_gene: .; j_gene: TRBJ2-7; v_gene: TRBV5-4; abundance: .; CDR3aa: CASSIGDKAYEQYF; CDR3nt: TGTGCCAGCAGCATTGGGGACAAAGCCTACGAGCAGTACTTC
d_gene: .; j_gene: TRBJ2-7; v_gene: TRBV6-6; abundance: .; CDR3aa: CASSGQTYEQYF; CDR3nt: TGTGCCAGCAGCGGACAGACCTACGAGCAGTACTTC
d_gene: .; j_gene: TRBJ1-1; v_gene: TRBV5-1; abundance: once; CDR3aa: CASSLARGNTEAFF; CDR3nt: TGCGCCAGCAGCTTGGCCAGGGGGAACACTGAAGCTTTCTTT
d_gene: TRBD2; j_gene: TRBJ2-3; v_gene: TRBV7-9; abundance: .; CDR3aa: CSSSPSGGPVDTQYF; CDR3nt: TGTTCCAGCAGCCCTAGCGGGGGCCCTGTAGATACGCAGTATTTT
d_gene: .; j_gene: TRBJ1-1; v_gene: TRBV2; abundance: .; CDR3aa: CASRPRAMNTEAFF; CDR3nt: TGTGCCAGCAGACCCAGGGCCATGAACACTGAAGCTTTCTTT
d_gene: .; j_gene: TRBJ1-1; v_gene: TRBV11-2; abundance: .; CDR3aa: CASSSLTPGTEAFF; CDR3nt: TGTGCCAGCAGCTCATTAACACCGGGCACTGAAGCTTTCTTT
d_gene: TRBD2; j_gene: TRBJ2-3; v_gene: TRBV30; abundance: .; CDR3aa: CAWTRGGGADTQYF; CDR3nt: TGTGCCTGGACTAGGGGCGGGGGGGCAGATACGCAGTATTTT
d_gene: TRBD1; j_gene: TRBJ1-3; v_gene: TRBV5-1; abundance: .; CDR3aa: CASSLAGRGEYSGNTIYF; CDR3nt: TGCGCCAGCAGCTTGGCGGGCAGGGGGGAATATTCTGGAAACACCATATATTTT
d_gene: .; j_gene: TRBJ1-1; v_gene: TRBV5-4; abundance: .; CDR3aa: CASSFGGNTEAFF; CDR3nt: TGTGCCAGCAGCTTCGGGGGGAACACTGAAGCTTTCTTT
d_gene: TRBD1; j_gene: TRBJ2-5; v_gene: TRBV5-6; abundance: .; CDR3aa: CASRETGTQETQYF; CDR3nt: TGTGCCAGCAGAGAGACAGGGACCCAAGAGACCCAGTACTTC
d_gene: .; j_gene: TRBJ1-2; v_gene: TRBV4-1; abundance: .; CDR3aa: CASSQTGTGGYGYTF; CDR3nt: TGCGCCAGCAGCCAAACAGGGACCGGAGGCTATGGCTACACCTTC
d_gene: .; j_gene: TRBJ1-1; v_gene: TRBV15; abundance: .; CDR3aa: CATSRSDTNTEAFF; CDR3nt: TGTGCCACCAGCAGATCGGACACGAACACTGAAGCTTTCTTT
d_gene: .; j_gene: TRBJ1-2; v_gene: TRBV6-1; abundance: .; CDR3aa: CASSDGNYGYTF; CDR3nt: TGTGCCAGCAGTGACGGGAACTATGGCTACACCTTC
d_gene: .; j_gene: TRBJ2-5; v_gene: TRBV11-2; abundance: .; CDR3aa: CASSLDSGFQETQYF; CDR3nt: TGTGCCAGCAGCTTAGATAGCGGCTTCCAAGAGACCCAGTACTTC
d_gene: TRBD1; j_gene: TRBJ1-5; v_gene: TRBV28; abundance: once; CDR3aa: CASSFRDRNHQPQHF; CDR3nt: TGTGCCAGCAGTTTCAGGGACAGAAATCATCAGCCCCAGCATTTT
d_gene: TRBD1; j_gene: TRBJ2-3; v_gene: TRBV6-1; abundance: .; CDR3aa: CASSALQGAFSTDTQYF; CDR3nt: TGTGCCAGCAGTGCCCTACAGGGGGCTTTCAGCACAGATACGCAGTATTTT
d_gene: TRBD1; j_gene: TRBJ2-5; v_gene: TRBV7-8; abundance: .; CDR3aa: CASSSEGAETQYF; CDR3nt: TGTGCCAGCAGCTCAGAGGGGGCAGAGACCCAGTACTTC
d_gene: .; j_gene: TRBJ1-2; v_gene: TRBV7-9; abundance: .; CDR3aa: CSSGHLLYGYTF; CDR3nt: TGTTCCAGCGGACATCTTCTTTATGGCTACACCTTC
d_gene: TRBD1; j_gene: TRBJ1-2; v_gene: TRBV5-1; abundance: .; CDR3aa: CASRAQGERYTF; CDR3nt: TGCGCCAGCAGGGCCCAGGGGGAACGCTACACCTTC
d_gene: .; j_gene: TRBJ1-1; v_gene: TRBV25-1; abundance: .; CDR3aa: CASSDVGSGIDTEAFF; CDR3nt: TGTGCCAGCAGTGATGTCGGCAGCGGTATTGACACTGAAGCTTTCTTT
d_gene: .; j_gene: TRBJ1-2; v_gene: TRBV6-1; abundance: .; CDR3aa: CASRGAWDYGYTF; CDR3nt: TGTGCCAGCAGAGGGGCTTGGGACTATGGCTACACCTTC